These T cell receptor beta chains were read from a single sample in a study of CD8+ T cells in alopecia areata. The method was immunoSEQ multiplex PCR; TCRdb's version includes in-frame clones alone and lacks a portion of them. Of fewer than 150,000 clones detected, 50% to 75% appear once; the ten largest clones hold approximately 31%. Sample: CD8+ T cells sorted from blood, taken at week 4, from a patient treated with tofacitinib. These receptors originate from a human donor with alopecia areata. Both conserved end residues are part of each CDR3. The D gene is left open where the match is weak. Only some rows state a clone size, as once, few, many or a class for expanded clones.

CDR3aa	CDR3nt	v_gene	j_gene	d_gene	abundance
CAWSGRAEAFF	TGTGCCTGGAGTGGCAGGGCTGAAGCTTTCTTT	TRBV30	TRBJ1-1	NA	NA
CSAKKETQYF	TGCAGTGCTAAAAAAGAGACCCAGTACTTC	TRBV20-1	TRBJ2-5	NA	few
CASSWVPYGEQFF	TGCGCCAGCAGCTGGGTCCCCTACGGTGAGCAGTTCTTC	TRBV5-1	TRBJ2-1	NA	NA
CASSFLGGSYNEQFF	TGTGCCAGCAGCTTTTTGGGGGGGTCCTACAATGAGCAGTTCTTC	TRBV7-8	TRBJ2-1	TRBD2	NA
CSVVLTGELFF	TGCAGCGTTGTTCTGACCGGGGAGCTGTTTTTT	TRBV29-1	TRBJ2-2	NA	few
CASSYSFGDYGYTF	TGTGCCAGCAGTTACTCTTTTGGGGACTATGGCTACACCTTC	TRBV6-5	TRBJ1-2	NA	NA
CASTPWGAAGELFF	TGTGCCAGCACACCTTGGGGTGCCGCCGGGGAGCTGTTTTTT	TRBV13	TRBJ2-2	NA	once
CATNGIGPHEQYF	TGTGCCACAAACGGCATTGGGCCCCACGAGCAGTACTTC	TRBV15	TRBJ2-7	NA	NA
CSVVDRGLNYGYTF	TGCAGCGTGGTTGACAGGGGGCTTAACTATGGCTACACCTTC	TRBV29-1	TRBJ1-2	TRBD1	few
CASSNTDTQYF	TGTGCCAGCAGCAACACAGATACGCAGTATTTT	TRBV6-5	TRBJ2-3	NA	few
CASSESGDRGLNEQYF	TGTGCCAGCAGTGAATCGGGAGACAGGGGGCTCAACGAGCAGTACTTC	TRBV25-1	TRBJ2-7	TRBD1	NA
CASSDGTIYGYTF	TGTGCCAGTAGTGACGGGACTATCTATGGCTACACCTTC	TRBV19	TRBJ1-2	NA	NA
CASSYQDSSYEQYF	TGTGCCAGCAGTTACCAGGACAGCTCCTACGAGCAGTACTTC	TRBV6-6	TRBJ2-7	NA	NA
CAWSVGTDNEQFF	TGTGCCTGGAGTGTAGGGACAGACAATGAGCAGTTCTTC	TRBV30	TRBJ2-1	TRBD1	NA
CASGLGGGSYGYTF	TGTGCTAGTGGTTTAGGGGGGGGTAGCTATGGCTACACCTTC	TRBV12-5	TRBJ1-2	NA	NA
CASSGLNTEAFF	TGTGCCAGCAGTGGACTTAACACTGAAGCTTTCTTT	TRBV25-1	TRBJ1-1	NA	NA
CASSQTTGENNYGYTF	TGTGCCAGCAGCCAGACTACAGGGGAGAATAACTATGGCTACACCTTC	TRBV7-6	TRBJ1-2	TRBD1	NA
CASSERVTGANTEAFF	TGTGCCAGCAGTGAAAGGGTAACAGGGGCAAACACTGAAGCTTTCTTT	TRBV6-1	TRBJ1-1	TRBD1	few
CASSLLQTGQGEQYF	TGTGCCAGCAGCCTGCTTCAGACAGGGCAAGGCGAGCAGTACTTC	TRBV11-2	TRBJ2-7	TRBD1	NA
CASSFDPAGSSYNEQFF	TGTGCCAGCAGTTTTGATCCGGCGGGGAGCTCCTACAATGAGCAGTTCTTC	TRBV27	TRBJ2-1	NA	NA
CAWSVIAGGYEQYF	TGTGCCTGGAGTGTAATCGCAGGGGGCTACGAGCAGTACTTC	TRBV30	TRBJ2-7	TRBD1	NA
CASSLLGNTEAFF	TGTGCCAGCAGTTTGTTAGGAAACACTGAAGCTTTCTTT	TRBV7-3	TRBJ1-1	NA	NA
CASRLGTALGYTF	TGTGCCAGCAGATTGGGGACAGCACTTGGCTACACCTTC	TRBV6-6	TRBJ1-2	TRBD1	NA